This TCR beta chain is from a study of cytomegalovirus exposure and HLA in healthy donors. The PCR contained 60 Vbeta and 13 Jbeta primers. Original handling: Around 11 million of 80 million to 85 million unique TCR beta chains were shared, per a later count. Produced via immunoSEQ multiplex PCR; TCRdb's table is partial and in-frame only. That table furnishes V, J and clone size, whereas the DNA furnished D and trimming. The sample has about 140,000 clones; approximately 71% are singletons. For this clone: Its target is unknown.

Sampled while nominally healthy, donors likely had unrecorded immune exposures. Overall study results and limits: In vitro confirmation showed three CMV-associated chains to be CMV antigen specific. In presence/absence analyses, roughly uniform sequencing depth across donors was assumed.

The germline gives CDR1 SGHDT, CDR2 YYEEEE. The V gene lost 2 bases and the J gene lost 0 bases, with 12 bases spanning the gap. The CDR3 covers 17 residues. This chain connects TRBV5-6 to TRBJ2-6; possible D gene TRBD1, 6 bases. This receptor was identified in a man aged 40-49 years in good health and CMV-seronegative. The sample consisted of PBMCs. The CDR3 spells CASSFRTDISGANVLTF. In DNA form, the CDR3 reads TGTGCCAGCAGCTTTAGGACAGACATCTCTGGGGCCAACGTCCTGACTTTC.